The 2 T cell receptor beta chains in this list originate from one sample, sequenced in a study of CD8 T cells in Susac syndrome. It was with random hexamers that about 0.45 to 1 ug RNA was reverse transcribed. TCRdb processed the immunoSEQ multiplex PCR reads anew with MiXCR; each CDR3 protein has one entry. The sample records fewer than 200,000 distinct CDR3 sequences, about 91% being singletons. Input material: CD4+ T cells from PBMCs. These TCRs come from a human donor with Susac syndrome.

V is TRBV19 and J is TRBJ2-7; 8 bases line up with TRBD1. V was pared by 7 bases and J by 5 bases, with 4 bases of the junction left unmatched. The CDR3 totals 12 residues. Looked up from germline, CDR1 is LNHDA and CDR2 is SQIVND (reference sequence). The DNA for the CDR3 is TGTGCCAGTAACTCGACAGGGGACGAGCAGTACTTC. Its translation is CASNSTGDEQYF.

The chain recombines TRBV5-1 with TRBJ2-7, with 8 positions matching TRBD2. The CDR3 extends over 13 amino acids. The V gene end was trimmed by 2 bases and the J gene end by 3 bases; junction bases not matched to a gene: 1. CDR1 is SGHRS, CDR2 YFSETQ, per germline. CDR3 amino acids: CASSFTSGYEQYF. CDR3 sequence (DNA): TGCGCCAGCAGCTTCACTAGCGGCTACGAGCAGTACTTC.